These T cell receptor beta chains were read from a single sample in a study of blood T cell repertoires in COVID-19. Repertoires were generated with immunoSEQ multiplex PCR, while TCRdb's copy carries only in-frame clones and drops some. The sample carries roughly 200,000 clones, around 83% recorded once. Sequences were obtained from peripheral blood. The receptors stem from a woman aged 50 to 60 with COVID-19, enrolled during active disease. CDR3s include the opening cysteine and the closing phenylalanine or tryptophan. Each record gives: clone size, V gene, J gene, D gene, CDR3 DNA, CDR3 protein. D genes are given only for firm matches. Size tells how often a clone was seen (once, few, many) or the class of an expanded clone, and some rows leave it out.

size: NA
V: TRBV7-9
J: TRBJ1-4
D: NA
DNA: TGTGCCAGCAGCCCCGGGGGGGGGCTCGAAAAACTGTTTTTT
CDR3: CASSPGGGLEKLFF

size: NA
V: TRBV27
J: TRBJ1-5
D: NA
DNA: TGTGCCAGCAGTTCCCTGGGAGGTGTCTATCAGCCCCAGCATTTT
CDR3: CASSSLGGVYQPQHF

size: NA
V: TRBV19
J: TRBJ1-4
D: NA
DNA: TGTGCCAGTAGTATATACAGTACAACTAATGAAAAACTGTTTTTT
CDR3: CASSIYSTTNEKLFF

size: NA
V: TRBV6-5
J: TRBJ2-3
D: TRBD2
DNA: TGTGCCAGCAGTTATTTGCGGGGGGATGCGCAGTATTTT
CDR3: CASSYLRGDAQYF

size: once
V: TRBV28
J: TRBJ2-1
D: TRBD2
DNA: TGTGCCAGCAGTTCACCCGGACTAGCAGTAAAGTGGAATGAGCAGTTCTTC
CDR3: CASSSPGLAVKWNEQFF

size: NA
V: TRBV2
J: TRBJ2-3
D: TRBD1
DNA: TGTGCCAGCAGTCGGGACAGGGTTCAAGATACGCAGTATTTT
CDR3: CASSRDRVQDTQYF

size: few
V: TRBV5-1
J: TRBJ2-3
D: TRBD1
DNA: TGCGCCAGCAGCCCGGACAGGTACACAGATACGCAGTATTTT
CDR3: CASSPDRYTDTQYF

size: NA
V: TRBV12-5
J: TRBJ2-3
D: TRBD2
DNA: TGTGCTAGTCGACTAGCGGGGGCCCCAGATACGCAGTATTTT
CDR3: CASRLAGAPDTQYF

size: once
V: TRBV19
J: TRBJ2-5
D: TRBD1
DNA: TGTGCCAGTAGTATCCGGACAGGGAGGAAGACCCAGTACTTC
CDR3: CASSIRTGRKTQYF

size: NA
V: TRBV7-2
J: TRBJ1-2
D: TRBD1
DNA: TGTGCCAGCAGCTCCATAACAGGGGAACCTGGCTATGGCTACACCTTC
CDR3: CASSSITGEPGYGYTF

size: NA
V: TRBV30
J: TRBJ1-2
D: TRBD1
DNA: TGTGCCTGGGATATTCGACAGGGGAAATTAGATGGGCCTAGTTATGGCTACACCTTC
CDR3: CAWDIRQGKLDGPSYGYTF

size: once
V: TRBV15
J: TRBJ2-5
D: NA
DNA: TGTGCCACTTCGCCCCAGGGGCGCGTGGAGACCCAGTACTTC
CDR3: CATSPQGRVETQYF

size: NA
V: TRBV28
J: TRBJ1-5
D: NA
DNA: TGTGCCAGCAGACCAGGAACTCAGCCCCAGCATTTT
CDR3: CASRPGTQPQHF

size: NA
V: TRBV20-1
J: TRBJ2-4
D: NA
DNA: TGCAGTGCTAGTTCCCCCCGCGAGGGCCAAAACATTCAGTACTTC
CDR3: CSASSPREGQNIQYF

size: NA
V: TRBV5-1
J: TRBJ1-2
D: TRBD1
DNA: TGCGCCAGCAGCTACAGGGGCGGCTACACCTTC
CDR3: CASSYRGGYTF

size: NA
V: TRBV15
J: TRBJ2-1
D: NA
DNA: TGTGCCACCAGCAGAGCTTCTGATGGAGGTGAGCAGTTCTTC
CDR3: CATSRASDGGEQFF

size: NA
V: TRBV29-1
J: TRBJ2-1
D: TRBD1
DNA: TGCAGCGCGGACAGGGGGCTCTACAATGAGCAGTTCTTC
CDR3: CSADRGLYNEQFF

size: NA
V: TRBV20-1
J: TRBJ1-4
D: NA
DNA: TGCAGTGCCAAGCCTAATGAAAAACTGTTTTTT
CDR3: CSAKPNEKLFF

size: NA
V: TRBV2
J: TRBJ1-2
D: NA
DNA: TGTGCCAGCAGTGAGACTTCCTCTTATGGCTACACCTTC
CDR3: CASSETSSYGYTF

size: NA
V: TRBV30
J: TRBJ1-4
D: TRBD1
DNA: TGTGCCTGGAGTGTTGGGCAGGGGGTAACGAAATCAAAACTGTTTTTT
CDR3: CAWSVGQGVTKSKLFF

size: NA
V: TRBV7-9
J: TRBJ1-5
D: NA
DNA: TGTGCCAGCAGCCCGGGACGGAGGGATCAGCCCCAGCATTTT
CDR3: CASSPGRRDQPQHF

size: NA
V: TRBV19
J: TRBJ1-5
D: NA
DNA: TGTGCCAGTCTAAGTGGGCACGGTTCTCCCACGCCCCAGCATTTT
CDR3: CASLSGHGSPTPQHF

size: NA
V: TRBV7-2
J: TRBJ1-1
D: TRBD1
DNA: TGTGCCAGCAGCGGTGGACAGGGGAGAACTGAAGCTTTCTTT
CDR3: CASSGGQGRTEAFF

size: NA
V: TRBV15
J: TRBJ1-2
D: TRBD1
DNA: TGTGCCACCAGCAGAGGACAGGGTTATGATGGCTACACCTTC
CDR3: CATSRGQGYDGYTF

size: many
V: TRBV10-3
J: TRBJ1-2
D: NA
DNA: TGTGCCATCAGTGAGTCGAACAATGGCTACACCTTC
CDR3: CAISESNNGYTF

size: NA
V: TRBV10-3
J: TRBJ2-6
D: TRBD1
DNA: TGTGCCATCAGCCTGTCCTCGGGACAGGGCACTGGGGCCAACGTCCTGACTTTC
CDR3: CAISLSSGQGTGANVLTF

size: NA
V: TRBV5-4
J: TRBJ1-3
D: TRBD1
DNA: TGTGCCAGCAGCTTCGGACAGGGTAACACCATATATTTT
CDR3: CASSFGQGNTIYF

size: NA
V: TRBV6-4
J: TRBJ1-2
D: NA
DNA: TGTGCCAGCAGTGAAGGGGTAGGCTATGGCTACACCTTC
CDR3: CASSEGVGYGYTF

size: NA
V: TRBV19
J: TRBJ1-2
D: TRBD1
DNA: TGTGCCAGTACTACTACAGGGGGCGCATACTATGGCTACACCTTC
CDR3: CASTTTGGAYYGYTF

size: few
V: TRBV5-1
J: TRBJ1-2
D: NA
DNA: TGCGCCAGTCCCCCACGAGAGACCTTC
CDR3: CASPPRETF

size: few
V: TRBV11-3
J: TRBJ1-5
D: NA
DNA: TGTGCCAGCAGCTTCCACAGGGTCTCACATTTT
CDR3: CASSFHRVSHF

size: NA
V: TRBV3-1/TRBV3-2
J: TRBJ2-5
D: TRBD1
DNA: TGTGCCAGCAGCCGGGACAGCCTAGAGACCCAGTACTTC
CDR3: CASSRDSLETQYF

size: NA
V: TRBV10-3
J: TRBJ1-5
D: TRBD1
DNA: TGTGCCATCAGTGAGACCCGACAGGGCCAGCCCCAGCATTTT
CDR3: CAISETRQGQPQHF

size: NA
V: TRBV10-3
J: TRBJ1-1
D: NA
DNA: TGTGCCATCAGTCCGGGACTCCTGCGGGGAGCCACTGAAGCTTTCTTT
CDR3: CAISPGLLRGATEAFF

size: NA
V: TRBV29-1
J: TRBJ2-1
D: NA
DNA: TGCAGCGTTCCCTCAAGGCTCCAAGGGGGCAATGAGCAGTTCTTC
CDR3: CSVPSRLQGGNEQFF

size: NA
V: TRBV19
J: TRBJ2-1
D: TRBD1
DNA: TGTGCCAGTAGTATAATTAACAGGGGGGTCTACAATGAGCAGTTCTTC
CDR3: CASSIINRGVYNEQFF

size: NA
V: TRBV4-2
J: TRBJ2-3
D: TRBD2
DNA: TGTGCCAGCAGCTATTCTCTAGCGGGGACCGATACGCAGTATTTT
CDR3: CASSYSLAGTDTQYF

size: few
V: TRBV5-4
J: TRBJ2-1
D: TRBD1
DNA: TGTGCCAGCAGCCAACGCCGAGGGGGCGAGCAGTTCTTC
CDR3: CASSQRRGGEQFF

size: NA
V: TRBV7-8
J: TRBJ2-2
D: TRBD2
DNA: TGTGCCAGCAGCTTAGGGGCTAGCGGGGAGGAGCTGTTTTTT
CDR3: CASSLGASGEELFF

size: NA
V: TRBV19
J: TRBJ1-1
D: TRBD1
DNA: TGTGCCAGTAATACAGGGGTCACTGAAGCTTTCTTT
CDR3: CASNTGVTEAFF

size: NA
V: TRBV29-1
J: TRBJ2-1
D: NA
DNA: TGCAGCGTTGTGGACGGGGTGTCGTACAATGAGCAGTTCTTC
CDR3: CSVVDGVSYNEQFF

size: few
V: TRBV7-2
J: TRBJ2-7
D: TRBD2
DNA: TGTGCCAGCAGCTTAGCCGCTAGCGGGGTGGGGGAGCAGTACTTC
CDR3: CASSLAASGVGEQYF

size: once
V: TRBV5-4
J: TRBJ1-5
D: NA
DNA: TGTGCCAGCAGCTTGGGGAGGGATCAGCCCCAGCATTTT
CDR3: CASSLGRDQPQHF

size: NA
V: TRBV29-1
J: TRBJ1-3
D: TRBD1
DNA: TGCAGCGTAGGGGGCTTGACTGGAAACACCATATATTTT
CDR3: CSVGGLTGNTIYF

size: NA
V: TRBV5-1
J: TRBJ1-1
D: TRBD1
DNA: TGCGCCAGCAGCCCCACGGCACAGGGGGATACTGAAGCTTTCTTT
CDR3: CASSPTAQGDTEAFF

size: few
V: TRBV19
J: TRBJ1-5
D: TRBD1
DNA: TGTGCCAGTAGTATTGCGAACAGGGGGAATCAGCCCCAGCATTTT
CDR3: CASSIANRGNQPQHF

size: NA
V: TRBV12-5
J: TRBJ2-2
D: TRBD1
DNA: TGTGCTAGTGGTTTGATCGAGGACAGGGCCAACACCGGGGAGCTGTTTTTT
CDR3: CASGLIEDRANTGELFF

size: once
V: TRBV28
J: TRBJ1-2
D: TRBD1
DNA: TGTGCCAGCAAGGACAGGGCAATCCCTTATGGCTACACCTTC
CDR3: CASKDRAIPYGYTF

size: NA
V: TRBV6-1
J: TRBJ1-4
D: NA
DNA: TGTGCCAGCAGTGAAAGGGGTGCCGCTAATGAAAAACTGTTTTTT
CDR3: CASSERGAANEKLFF

size: NA
V: TRBV24-1
J: TRBJ2-3
D: NA
DNA: TGTGCCACCAGTGCCCCACGGGGGGCCACAGATACGCAGTATTTT
CDR3: CATSAPRGATDTQYF

size: NA
V: TRBV2
J: TRBJ2-3
D: TRBD1
DNA: TGTGCCAGCAGCGTCGCAGGGGGCGTTACAGATACGCAGTATTTT
CDR3: CASSVAGGVTDTQYF

size: many
V: TRBV18
J: TRBJ2-7
D: NA
DNA: TGTGCCAGCTCACCCAGGGGGACTGAGCAGTACTTC
CDR3: CASSPRGTEQYF

size: NA
V: TRBV10-3
J: TRBJ1-1
D: NA
DNA: TGTGCCATCAGTGAGTCTGGGACTAACACTGAAGCTTTCTTT
CDR3: CAISESGTNTEAFF

size: NA
V: TRBV27
J: TRBJ1-4
D: NA
DNA: TGTGCCAGCAGTCCCCTACCGGACACAACTAATGAAAAACTGTTTTTT
CDR3: CASSPLPDTTNEKLFF